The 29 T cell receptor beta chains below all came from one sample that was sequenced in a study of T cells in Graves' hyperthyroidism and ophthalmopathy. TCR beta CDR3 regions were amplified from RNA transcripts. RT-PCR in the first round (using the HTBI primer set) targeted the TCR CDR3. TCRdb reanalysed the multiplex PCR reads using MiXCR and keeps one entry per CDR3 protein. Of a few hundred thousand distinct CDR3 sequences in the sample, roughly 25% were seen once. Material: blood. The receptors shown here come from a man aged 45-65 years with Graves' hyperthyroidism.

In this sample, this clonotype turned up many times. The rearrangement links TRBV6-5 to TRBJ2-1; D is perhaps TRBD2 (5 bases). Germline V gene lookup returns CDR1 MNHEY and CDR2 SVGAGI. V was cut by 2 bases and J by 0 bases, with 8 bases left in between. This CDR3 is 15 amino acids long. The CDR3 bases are TGTGCCAGCAGTTACAGAGGGAGCTCCTACAATGAGCAGTTCTTC. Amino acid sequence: CASSYRGSSYNEQFF.

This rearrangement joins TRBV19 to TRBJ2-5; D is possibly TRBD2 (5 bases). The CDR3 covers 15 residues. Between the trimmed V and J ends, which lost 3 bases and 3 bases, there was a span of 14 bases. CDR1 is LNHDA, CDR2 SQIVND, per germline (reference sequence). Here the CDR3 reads CASSIRWTLEETQYF. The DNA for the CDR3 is TGTGCCAGTAGTATTCGGTGGACTCTCGAAGAGACCCAGTACTTC.

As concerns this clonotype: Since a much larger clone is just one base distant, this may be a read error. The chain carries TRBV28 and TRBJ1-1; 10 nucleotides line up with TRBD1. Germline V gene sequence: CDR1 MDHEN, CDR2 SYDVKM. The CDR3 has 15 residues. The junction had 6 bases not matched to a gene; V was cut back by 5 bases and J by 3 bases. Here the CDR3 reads CASSTSGTGDTEAFF. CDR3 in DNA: TGTGCCAGCAGTACATCCGGGACAGGGGACACTGAAGCTTTCTTT.

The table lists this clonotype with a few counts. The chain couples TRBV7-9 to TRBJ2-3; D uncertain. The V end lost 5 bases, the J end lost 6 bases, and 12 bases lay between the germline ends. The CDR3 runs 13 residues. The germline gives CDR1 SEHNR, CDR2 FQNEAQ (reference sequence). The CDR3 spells CASSLTTEDTQYF. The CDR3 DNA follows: TGTGCCAGCAGCCTCACGACGGAGGATACGCAGTATTTT.

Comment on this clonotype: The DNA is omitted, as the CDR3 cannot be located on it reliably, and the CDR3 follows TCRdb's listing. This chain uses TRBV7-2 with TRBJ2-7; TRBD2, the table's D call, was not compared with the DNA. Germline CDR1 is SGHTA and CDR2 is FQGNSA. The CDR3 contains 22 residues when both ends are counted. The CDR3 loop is CASSFYICSARAGGTSSYEQYF.

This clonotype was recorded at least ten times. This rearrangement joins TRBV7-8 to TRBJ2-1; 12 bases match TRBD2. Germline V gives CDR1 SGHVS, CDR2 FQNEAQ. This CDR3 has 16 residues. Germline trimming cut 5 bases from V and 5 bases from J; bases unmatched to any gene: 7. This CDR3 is CASSPRGLAGNNEQFF. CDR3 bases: TGTGCCAGCAGCCCGAGGGGACTAGCGGGCAACAATGAGCAGTTCTTC.

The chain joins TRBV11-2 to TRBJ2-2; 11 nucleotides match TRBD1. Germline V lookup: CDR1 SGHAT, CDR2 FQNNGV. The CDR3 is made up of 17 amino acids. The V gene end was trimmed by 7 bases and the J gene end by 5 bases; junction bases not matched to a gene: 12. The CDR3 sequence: CASTQRKGQGATGELFF. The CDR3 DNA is TGTGCCAGCACCCAACGAAAAGGACAGGGGGCGACCGGGGAGCTGTTTTTT.

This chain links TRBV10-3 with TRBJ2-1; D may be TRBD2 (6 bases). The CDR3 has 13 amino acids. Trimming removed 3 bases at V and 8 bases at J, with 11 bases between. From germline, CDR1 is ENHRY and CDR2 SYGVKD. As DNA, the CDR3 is TGTGCCATCAGTGAAGGGCAGCGGGATGAGCAGTTCTTC. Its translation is CAISEGQRDEQFF.

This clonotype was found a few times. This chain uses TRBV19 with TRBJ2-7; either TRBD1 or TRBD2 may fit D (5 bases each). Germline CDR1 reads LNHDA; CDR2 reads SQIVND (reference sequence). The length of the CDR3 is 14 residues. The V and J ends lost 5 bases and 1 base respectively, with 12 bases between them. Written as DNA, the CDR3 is TGTGCCAGTAGTTGGGACCGAGCATCCTACGAGCAGTACTTC. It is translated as CASSWDRASYEQYF.

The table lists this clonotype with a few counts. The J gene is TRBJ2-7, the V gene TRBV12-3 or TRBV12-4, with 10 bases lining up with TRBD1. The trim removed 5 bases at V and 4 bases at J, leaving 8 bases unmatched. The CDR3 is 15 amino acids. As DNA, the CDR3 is TGTGCCAGCAGTCTCCGGACAGGGGGGGGATACGAGCAGTACTTC. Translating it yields CASSLRTGGGYEQYF.

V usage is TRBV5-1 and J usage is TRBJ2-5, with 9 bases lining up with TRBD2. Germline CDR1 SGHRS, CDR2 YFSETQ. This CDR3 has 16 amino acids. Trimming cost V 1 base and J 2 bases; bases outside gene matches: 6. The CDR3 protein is CASSLTVAGGQETQYF. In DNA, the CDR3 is TGCGCCAGCAGCTTGACCGTCGCGGGAGGGCAAGAGACCCAGTACTTC.

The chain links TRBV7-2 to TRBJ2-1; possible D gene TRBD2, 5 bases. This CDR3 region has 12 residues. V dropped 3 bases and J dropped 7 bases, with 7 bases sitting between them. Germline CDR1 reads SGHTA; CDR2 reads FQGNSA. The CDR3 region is CASSFRGNEQFF. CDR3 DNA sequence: TGTGCCAGCAGCTTCCGGGGAAATGAGCAGTTCTTC.

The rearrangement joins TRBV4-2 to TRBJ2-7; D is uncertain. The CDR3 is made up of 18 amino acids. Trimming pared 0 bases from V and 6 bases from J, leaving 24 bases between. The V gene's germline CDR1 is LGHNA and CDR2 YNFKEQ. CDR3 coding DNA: TGTGCCAGCAGCCAAGATTCTCGTCCGCCCGGCTTGTTCTCCGAGCAGTACTTC. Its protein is CASSQDSRPPGLFSEQYF.

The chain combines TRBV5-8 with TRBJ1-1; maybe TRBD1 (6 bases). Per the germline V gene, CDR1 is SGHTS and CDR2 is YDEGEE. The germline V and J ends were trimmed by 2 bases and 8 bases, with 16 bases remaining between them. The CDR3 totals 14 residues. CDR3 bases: TGTGCCAGCAGCTTTGGGGGCTCTGGGTCGGAAGCTTTCTTT. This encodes CASSFGGSGSEAFF.

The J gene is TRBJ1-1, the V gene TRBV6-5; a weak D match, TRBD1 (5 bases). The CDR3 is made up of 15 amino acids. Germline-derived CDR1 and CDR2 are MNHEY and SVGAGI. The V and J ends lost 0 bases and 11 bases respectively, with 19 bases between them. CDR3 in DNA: TGTGCCAGCAGTTACTCGATAGGGGATTTGGCGTTTGCTTTCTTT. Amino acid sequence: CASSYSIGDLAFAFF.

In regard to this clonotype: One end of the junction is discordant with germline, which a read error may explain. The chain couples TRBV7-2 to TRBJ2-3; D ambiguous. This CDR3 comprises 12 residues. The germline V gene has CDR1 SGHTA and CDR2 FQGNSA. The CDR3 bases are TGTGCCAGCAGATTAGTCACAGATACGCAGTATTTT. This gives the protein CASRLVTDTQYF.

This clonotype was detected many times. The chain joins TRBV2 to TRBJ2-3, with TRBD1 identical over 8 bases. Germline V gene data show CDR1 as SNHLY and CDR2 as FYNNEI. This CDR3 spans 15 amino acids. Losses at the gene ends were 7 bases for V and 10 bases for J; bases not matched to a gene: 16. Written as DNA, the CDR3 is TGTGCCAGCAACCACGTTCTTACGTCGGGACAGGCGCAGTATTTT. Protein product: CASNHVLTSGQAQYF.

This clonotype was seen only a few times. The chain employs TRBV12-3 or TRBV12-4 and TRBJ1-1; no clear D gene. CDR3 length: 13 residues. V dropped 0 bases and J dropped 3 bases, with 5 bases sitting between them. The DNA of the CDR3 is TGTGCCAGCAGTTTAGCGCGATACACTGAAGCTTTCTTT. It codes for CASSLARYTEAFF.

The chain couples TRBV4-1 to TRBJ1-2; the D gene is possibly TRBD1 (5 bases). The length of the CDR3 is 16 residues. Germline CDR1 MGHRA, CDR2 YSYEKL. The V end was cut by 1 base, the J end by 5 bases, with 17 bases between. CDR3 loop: CASSQGFQGGSYGYTF. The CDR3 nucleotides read TGCGCCAGCAGCCAAGGCTTTCAGGGTGGATCTTATGGCTACACCTTC.

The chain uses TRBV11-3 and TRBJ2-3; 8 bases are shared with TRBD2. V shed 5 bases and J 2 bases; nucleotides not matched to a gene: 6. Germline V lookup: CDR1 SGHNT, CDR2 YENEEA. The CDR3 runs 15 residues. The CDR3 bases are TGTGCCAGCAGCGTGCTAGCGGGTCCCACAGATACGCAGTATTTT. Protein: CASSVLAGPTDTQYF.

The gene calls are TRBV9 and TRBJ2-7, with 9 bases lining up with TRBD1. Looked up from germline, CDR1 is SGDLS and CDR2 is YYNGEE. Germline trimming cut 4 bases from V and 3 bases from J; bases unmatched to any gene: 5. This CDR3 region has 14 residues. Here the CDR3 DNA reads TGTGCCAGCAGCACAGGGGGCGAAGGCTACGAGCAGTACTTC. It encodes CASSTGGEGYEQYF.

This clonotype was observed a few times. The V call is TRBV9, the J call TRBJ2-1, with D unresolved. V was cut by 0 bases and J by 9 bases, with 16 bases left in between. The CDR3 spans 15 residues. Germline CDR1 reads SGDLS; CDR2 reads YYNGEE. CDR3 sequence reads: CASSVAKGVTGEQFF. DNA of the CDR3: TGTGCCAGCAGCGTAGCTAAGGGTGTGACCGGTGAGCAGTTCTTC.

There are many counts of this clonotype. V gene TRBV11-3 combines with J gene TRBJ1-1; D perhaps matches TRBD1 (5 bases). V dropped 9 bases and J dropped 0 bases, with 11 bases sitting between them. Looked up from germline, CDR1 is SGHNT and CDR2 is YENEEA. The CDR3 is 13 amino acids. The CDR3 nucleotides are TGTGCCAGTGGGGGGGGGATGAACACTGAAGCTTTCTTT. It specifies CASGGGMNTEAFF.

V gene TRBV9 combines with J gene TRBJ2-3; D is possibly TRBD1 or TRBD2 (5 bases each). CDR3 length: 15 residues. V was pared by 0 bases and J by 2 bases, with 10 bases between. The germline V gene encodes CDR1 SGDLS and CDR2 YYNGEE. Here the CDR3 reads CASSVGDVSTDTQYF. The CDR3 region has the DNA TGTGCCAGCAGCGTAGGGGACGTCTCCACAGATACGCAGTATTTT.

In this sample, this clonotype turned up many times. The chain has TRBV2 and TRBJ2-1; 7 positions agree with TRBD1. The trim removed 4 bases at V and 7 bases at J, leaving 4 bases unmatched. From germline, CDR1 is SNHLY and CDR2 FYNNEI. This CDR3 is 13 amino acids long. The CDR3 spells CASSGQGLNEQFF. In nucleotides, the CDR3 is TGTGCCAGCAGTGGACAGGGTTTAAATGAGCAGTTCTTC.

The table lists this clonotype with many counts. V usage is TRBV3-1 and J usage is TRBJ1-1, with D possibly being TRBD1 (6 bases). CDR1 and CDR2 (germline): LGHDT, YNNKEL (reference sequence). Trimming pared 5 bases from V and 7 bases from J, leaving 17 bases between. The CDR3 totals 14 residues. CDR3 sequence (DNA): TGTGCCAGCAGCGCTGGATGGGGGGCCGATGAAGCTTTCTTT. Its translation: CASSAGWGADEAFF.

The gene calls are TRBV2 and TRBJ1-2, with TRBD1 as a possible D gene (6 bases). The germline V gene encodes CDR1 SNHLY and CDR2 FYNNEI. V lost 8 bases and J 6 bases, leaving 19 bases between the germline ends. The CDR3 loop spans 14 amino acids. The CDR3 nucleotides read TGTGCCAGCTTGGGGGGGCATCCCCGGGATGGCTACACCTTC. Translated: CASLGGHPRDGYTF.

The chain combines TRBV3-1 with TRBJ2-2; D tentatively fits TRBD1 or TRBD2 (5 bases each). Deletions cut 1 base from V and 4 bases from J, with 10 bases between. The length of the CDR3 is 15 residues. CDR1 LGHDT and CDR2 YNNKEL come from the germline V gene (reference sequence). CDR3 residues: CASSQGDGPTGELFF. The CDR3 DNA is TGTGCCAGCAGCCAAGGGGACGGACCCACCGGGGAGCTGTTTTTT.

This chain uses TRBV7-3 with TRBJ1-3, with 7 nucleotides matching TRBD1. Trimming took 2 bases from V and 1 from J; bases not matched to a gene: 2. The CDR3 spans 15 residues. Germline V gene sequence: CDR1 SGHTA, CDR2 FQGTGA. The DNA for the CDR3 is TGTGCCAGCAGCTTAGCAGGGGGTTCTGGAAACACCATATATTTT. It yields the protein CASSLAGGSGNTIYF.